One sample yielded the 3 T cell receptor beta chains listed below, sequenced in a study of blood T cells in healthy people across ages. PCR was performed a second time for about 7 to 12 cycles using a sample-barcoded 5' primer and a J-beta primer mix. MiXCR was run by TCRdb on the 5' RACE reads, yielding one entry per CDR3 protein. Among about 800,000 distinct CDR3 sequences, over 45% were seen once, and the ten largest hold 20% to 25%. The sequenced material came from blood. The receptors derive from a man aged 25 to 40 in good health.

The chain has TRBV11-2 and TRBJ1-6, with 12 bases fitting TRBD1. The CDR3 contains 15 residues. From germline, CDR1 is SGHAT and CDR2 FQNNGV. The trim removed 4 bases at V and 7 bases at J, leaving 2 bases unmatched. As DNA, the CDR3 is TGTGCCAGCAGCTGGGACAGGGGGCGCAATTCACCCCTCCACTTT. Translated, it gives CASSWDRGRNSPLHF.

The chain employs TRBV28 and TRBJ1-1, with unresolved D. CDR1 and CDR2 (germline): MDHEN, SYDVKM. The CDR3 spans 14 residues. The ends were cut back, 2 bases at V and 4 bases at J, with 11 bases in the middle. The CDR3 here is CASSLMGYSTEAFF. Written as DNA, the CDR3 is TGTGCCAGCAGTTTAATGGGGTACTCCACTGAAGCTTTCTTT.

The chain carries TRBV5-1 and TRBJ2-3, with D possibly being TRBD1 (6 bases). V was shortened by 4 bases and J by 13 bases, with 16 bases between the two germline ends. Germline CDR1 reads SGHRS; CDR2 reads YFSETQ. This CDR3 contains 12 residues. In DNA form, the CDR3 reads TGCGCCAGCAGCGCCGGCGGACAGAAGGAGTATTTT. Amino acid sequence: CASSAGGQKEYF.